This is a list of T cell receptor beta chains from one sample in a study of T cell repertoires in cytomegalovirus infection. TCRdb reprocessed the reads via MiXCR and lists one record per CDR3 protein. This table holds hundreds of thousands of distinct CDR3 sequences, under 55% found once. Their antigens remain unidentified. Sequenced here: cultured PBMCs, sampled from culture after CMV antigen stimulation. The origin of the receptors is a human donor in good health (CMV status not recorded). Some clones in this sample may be carry-over from other donors' samples. The CDR3 runs from the conserved cysteine through the conserved F or W. Fields, in order: CDR3 length, J gene, D gene, V gene, CDR3 protein. D genes are given only for firm matches.

17,TRBJ2-1,NA,TRBV4-2,CASSQDIGGGYYNEQFF
15,TRBJ2-1,NA,TRBV4-1,CASNPSLGAYNEQFF
15,TRBJ2-1,TRBD2,TRBV7-2,CASSVGLAVHNEQFF
16,TRBJ1-4,NA,TRBV7-9,CASSLSEGSVNEKLFF
13,TRBJ2-1,TRBD1,TRBV4-3,CASSSDRFNEQFF
14,TRBJ2-7,TRBD1,TRBV6-1,CASSRQGARNEQYF
14,TRBJ1-5,NA,TRBV7-2,CASSPGQGVEPQHF
13,TRBJ2-1,NA,TRBV7-2,CASSPDTNNEQFF
16,TRBJ2-7,TRBD1,TRBV12-3/TRBV12-4,CASSLRTGWRTGEQYF
19,TRBJ1-1,NA,TRBV6-1,CASSEGRPPQRNMNTEAFF
15,TRBJ2-7,NA,TRBV5-4,CASSLSGAARDEQYF
15,TRBJ2-3,NA,TRBV27,CASSFGGRNTDTQYF
16,TRBJ2-2,TRBD1,TRBV7-9,CASSPRTGGGAGELFF
14,TRBJ2-5,NA,TRBV9,CASSGTSWGETQYF
17,TRBJ2-2,TRBD2,TRBV7-8,CASSAYRLAGQSGELFF
12,TRBJ2-5,NA,TRBV7-2,CASSSRPETQYF
12,TRBJ1-2,NA,TRBV28,CASSLKVGGYTF
15,TRBJ1-1,NA,TRBV7-2,CASSPNRGLNLEAFF